The 25 T cell receptor beta chains given below trace back to one sample, sequenced in a study of graft-versus-host responses after intestinal transplantation. Method: immunoSEQ multiplex PCR; TCRdb's copy keeps in-frame clones and lacks some. The table records over 15,000 clones, approximately 95% of them present only once. The sample here was PBMCs, taken 23 days after intestinal transplant. These receptors were obtained from a human patient who received an intestinal transplant, so some T cells may come from the graft donor.

The chain's CDR3 is CASSWAEQSNYGYTF. The DNA for the CDR3 is TGTGCCAGCAGTTGGGCCGAACAATCTAACTATGGCTACACCTTC. V usage is TRBV6-5 and J usage is TRBJ1-2; D uncertain. V lost 4 bases to trimming and J lost 0 bases, with 12 bases between them. The CDR3 totals 15 residues. Germline V gene sequence: CDR1 MNHEY, CDR2 SVGAGI.

The J gene is TRBJ2-7, the V gene TRBV5-1; D is possibly TRBD1 (6 bases). V gave up 0 bases and J gave up 2 bases, with 12 bases separating them. Germline CDR1 reads SGHRS; CDR2 reads YFSETQ. The CDR3 is 15 residues long. The CDR3 nucleotides are TGCGCCAGCAGCTTGGGACAGGAGACTCCCTACGAGCAGTACTTC. Translating it yields CASSLGQETPYEQYF.

The chain recombines TRBV5-4 with TRBJ1-1; 8 bases line up with TRBD1. The trim removed 6 bases at V and 5 bases at J, leaving 9 bases unmatched. There are 14 residues in the CDR3. The germline V gene encodes CDR1 SGHNT and CDR2 YYREEE (reference sequence). The chain's CDR3 is CASNAGGEGTEAFF. As DNA, the CDR3 is TGTGCCAGCAATGCAGGGGGCGAAGGGACTGAAGCTTTCTTT.

The chain combines TRBV29-1 with TRBJ2-7; 10 positions agree with TRBD1. The V segment lost 1 base and the J segment 2 bases; nucleotides outside the gene matches: 5. The germline gives CDR1 SQVTM, CDR2 ANQGSEA. This CDR3 comprises 15 residues. The CDR3 sequence is CSVEVGTGAPYEQYF. The CDR3 region has the DNA TGCAGCGTTGAAGTAGGGACAGGGGCACCCTACGAGCAGTACTTC.

The chain uses TRBV13 and TRBJ1-3; 8 bases map to TRBD1. Germline-derived CDR1 and CDR2 are PRHDT and FYEKMQ (reference sequence). This CDR3 is built from 15 residues. The ends lost 6 bases at V and 4 bases at J; junction bases unmatched: 8. CDR3 residues: CASRTGDSSGNTIYF. CDR3 coding DNA: TGTGCCAGCAGGACAGGGGACAGTTCCGGAAACACCATATATTTT.

The rearrangement uses TRBV5-6 and TRBJ2-3, with 12 bases lining up with TRBD2. Germline V gene data show CDR1 as SGHDT and CDR2 as YYEEEE. This CDR3 has 18 residues. Trimming took 2 bases from V and 0 from J; bases not matched to a gene: 7. As DNA, the CDR3 is TGTGCCAGCAGCTTCCCTAGCGGGAGGGCCCCTAGCACAGATACGCAGTATTTT. Translating it yields CASSFPSGRAPSTDTQYF.

In this sample, this clone turned up once. J is TRBJ2-2 and V is TRBV15; D may match TRBD1 or TRBD2 (6 bases each). The germline V and J ends were trimmed by 5 bases and 1 base, with 14 bases remaining between them. This CDR3 is built from 16 residues. Germline V CDR1 and CDR2: LNHNV, YYDKDF (reference sequence). CDR3 sequence: CATSQGLALNTGELFF. CDR3 DNA sequence: TGTGCCACCAGCCAGGGGCTAGCGTTGAACACCGGGGAGCTGTTTTTT.

The chain employs TRBV7-9 and TRBJ2-2; D is uncertain. Germline V gene data show CDR1 as SEHNR and CDR2 as FQNEAQ (reference sequence). Deletions cut 5 bases from V and 4 bases from J, with 8 bases between. This CDR3 contains 13 residues. The CDR3 DNA reads as TGTGCCAGCAGCCACCCGAGCACCGGGGAGCTGTTTTTT. This sequence encodes CASSHPSTGELFF.

The rearrangement uses TRBV5-1 and TRBJ2-2; D unclear. Deletions cut 4 bases from V and 5 bases from J, with 6 bases between. Germline CDR1 SGHRS, CDR2 YFSETQ. The CDR3 contains 12 residues. CDR3 residues: CASSLETGELFF. CDR3 DNA sequence: TGCGCCAGCAGCCTAGAGACCGGGGAGCTGTTTTTT. Based on the CDR3 plus reference TRBV5-1 and TRBJ2-2, the full variable domain is KAGVTQTPRYLIKTRGQQVTLSCSPISGHRSVSWYQQTPGQGLQFLFEYFSETQRNKGNFPGRFSGRQFSNSRSEMNVSTLELGDSALYLCASSLETGELFFGEGSRLTVL.

The chain recombines TRBV19 with TRBJ2-7; TRBD1 agrees at 9 bases. CDR3 length equals 13 residues. Germline CDR1 and CDR2: LNHDA and SQIVND (reference sequence). Trimming at V came to 3 bases and at J to 4 bases, leaving 1 base not matched to a gene. The CDR3 spells CASSMGQGYEQYF. The CDR3 nucleotides are TGTGCCAGTAGTATGGGACAGGGTTACGAGCAGTACTTC.

This clone was seen a single time. V gene TRBV28 combines with J gene TRBJ2-7, with D tentatively TRBD1 (6 bases). The ends were cut back, 10 bases at V and 1 base at J, with 26 bases in the middle. From germline, CDR1 is MDHEN and CDR2 SYDVKM. The CDR3 extends over 17 amino acids. For the CDR3, the DNA is TGTGCCACCAGACCAAAGTTCGGGACAAGGTTTTCCTACGAGCAGTACTTC. Translation: CATRPKFGTRFSYEQYF.

The chain joins TRBV6-1 to TRBJ1-2; TRBD1 aligns across 7 bases. V gave up 8 bases and J gave up 7 bases; unmatched junction bases: 13. The V gene's germline CDR1 is MNHNS and CDR2 SASEGT. The CDR3 extends over 14 amino acids. As DNA, the CDR3 is TGTGCCAGCGGCTTTGGGACAGCCTCCCCTGGCTACACCTTC. It codes for CASGFGTASPGYTF.

The V call is TRBV5-1, the J call TRBJ2-7; 9 bases line up with TRBD1. Trimming took 4 bases from V and 5 from J; bases not matched to a gene: 16. Germline CDR1 is SGHRS and CDR2 is YFSETQ. CDR3 length: 17 amino acids. CDR3 sequence reads: CASSPIGNRGLLDEQYF. DNA for the CDR3: TGCGCCAGCAGCCCTATCGGCAACAGGGGGCTTTTGGACGAGCAGTACTTC.

CDR3 region: CASSQGVGSYEQYF. Here the CDR3 DNA reads TGCGCCAGCAGCCAAGGCGTTGGATCTTACGAGCAGTACTTC. The chain is built from TRBV4-1 and TRBJ2-7; no clear D. Germline V lookup: CDR1 MGHRA, CDR2 YSYEKL. The CDR3 has 14 amino acids. Trimming stripped 1 base from V and 4 bases from J, with 11 bases between.

The chain carries TRBV4-1 and TRBJ2-1; 11 bases agree with TRBD2. This CDR3 is 17 amino acids long. CDR1 and CDR2 (germline): MGHRA, YSYEKL. Trimming removed 1 base from V and 6 bases from J; junction bases left unmatched: 8. The CDR3 region is CASSQGPPGLAANEQFF. Written as DNA, the CDR3 is TGCGCCAGCAGCCAAGGGCCTCCGGGACTAGCGGCCAATGAGCAGTTCTTC.

This clone was observed once. The V and J genes are TRBV4-3 and TRBJ2-7; TRBD2 aligns across 12 bases. Germline loops: CDR1 LGHNA, CDR2 YSLEER. V gave up 2 bases and J gave up 6 bases; unmatched junction bases: 5. CDR3 size: 15 residues. The CDR3 reads CASSQHPLAGGEQYF. The CDR3 DNA reads TGCGCCAGCAGCCAACACCCACTAGCGGGAGGCGAGCAGTACTTC.

V is TRBV11-2 and J is TRBJ2-5; 10 bases line up with TRBD2. The J segment lost 4 bases and the V segment lost 2 bases, leaving 13 bases of the junction unmatched. From germline, CDR1 is SGHAT and CDR2 FQNNGV. This CDR3 comprises 18 residues. The CDR3 region has the DNA TGTGCCAGCAGCTTAAGTGGACTAGCGGCCCTAGGGGGAGAGACCCAGTACTTC. This gives the protein CASSLSGLAALGGETQYF.

V usage is TRBV21-1 and J usage is TRBJ1-1; TRBD1 is the table's D call, not checked against the DNA. TRBV21-1 is designated a pseudogene. This CDR3 is 17 amino acids long. Here the CDR3 reads CASPSPGTADMNTEAFF. Written as DNA, the CDR3 is TGTGCCAGCCCATCTCCGGGGACAGCCGACATGAACACTGAAGCTTTCTTT.

The chain combines TRBV5-6 with TRBJ2-5; the D is unclear. V was cut by 1 base and J by 2 bases, with 0 bases left in between. Looked up from germline, CDR1 is SGHDT and CDR2 is YYEEEE. The CDR3 loop spans 11 amino acids. CDR3: CASSLQETQYF. In DNA, the CDR3 is TGTGCCAGCAGCTTGCAAGAGACCCAGTACTTC.

The chain joins TRBV28 to TRBJ2-7, with D possibly matching TRBD2 (6 bases). This CDR3 spans 14 amino acids. V was shortened by 3 bases and J by 3 bases, with 12 bases between the two germline ends. Germline assignment: CDR1 MDHEN and CDR2 SYDVKM. CDR3 DNA sequence: TGTGCCAGCAGTTTCGGCGGGATCTACTACGAGCAGTACTTC. Its translation is CASSFGGIYYEQYF.

The chain carries TRBV9 and TRBJ1-2, with 9 bases matching TRBD1. Trimming took 3 bases from V and 3 from J; bases not matched to a gene: 6. Germline V CDR1 and CDR2: SGDLS, YYNGEE. This CDR3 is built from 15 residues. The chain's CDR3 is CASSEGQGIDYGYTF. CDR3 DNA: TGTGCCAGCAGCGAGGGACAGGGTATAGACTATGGCTACACCTTC.

The rearrangement uses TRBV27 and TRBJ2-1, with no clear D. The CDR3 has 13 residues. The V gene lost 6 bases and the J gene lost 0 bases, with 6 bases spanning the gap. Per the germline V gene, CDR1 is MNHEY and CDR2 is SMNVEV (reference sequence). CDR3 DNA sequence: TGTGCCAGCAGGGCAGGCTCCTACAATGAGCAGTTCTTC. Translating it yields CASRAGSYNEQFF.

The count of this clone is one. J is TRBJ2-7 and V is TRBV7-3, with D maybe TRBD1 (6 bases). V lost 6 bases to trimming and J lost 2 bases, with 14 bases between them. Germline CDR1 reads SGHTA; CDR2 reads FQGTGA. The CDR3 is 14 residues long. CDR3 protein: CASSPGQLTYEQYF. CDR3 DNA: TGTGCCAGCAGTCCCGGACAGTTGACCTACGAGCAGTACTTC.

The chain couples TRBV19 to TRBJ2-6, with D hard to call. Germline loops: CDR1 LNHDA, CDR2 SQIVND (reference sequence). The ends were cut back, 7 bases at V and 1 base at J, with 20 bases in the middle. The CDR3 extends over 18 amino acids. The CDR3 DNA sequence: TGTGCCAGTACGGGCCCTCCTTATCTCCTATCTGGGGCCAACGTCCTGACTTTC. It yields the protein CASTGPPYLLSGANVLTF. Complete variable domain (other parts from reference TRBV19 and TRBJ2-6): DGGITQSPKYLFRKEGQNVTLSCEQNLNHDAMYWYRQDPGQGLRLIYYSQIVNDFQKGDIAEGYSVSREKKESFPLTVTSAQKNPTAFYLCASTGPPYLLSGANVLTFGAGSRLTVL.

This clone was detected only once. This rearrangement joins TRBV9 to TRBJ2-4; TRBD2 aligns across 11 bases. Germline-derived CDR1 and CDR2 are SGDLS and YYNGEE. CDR3 length: 16 residues. V trimming: 0 bases; J trimming: 5 bases; junction bases outside the gene matches: 4. CDR3 nucleotides: TGTGCCAGCAGCGTAGGGCTAGCGGGAGGACAAAACATTCAGTACTTC. It yields the protein CASSVGLAGGQNIQYF.